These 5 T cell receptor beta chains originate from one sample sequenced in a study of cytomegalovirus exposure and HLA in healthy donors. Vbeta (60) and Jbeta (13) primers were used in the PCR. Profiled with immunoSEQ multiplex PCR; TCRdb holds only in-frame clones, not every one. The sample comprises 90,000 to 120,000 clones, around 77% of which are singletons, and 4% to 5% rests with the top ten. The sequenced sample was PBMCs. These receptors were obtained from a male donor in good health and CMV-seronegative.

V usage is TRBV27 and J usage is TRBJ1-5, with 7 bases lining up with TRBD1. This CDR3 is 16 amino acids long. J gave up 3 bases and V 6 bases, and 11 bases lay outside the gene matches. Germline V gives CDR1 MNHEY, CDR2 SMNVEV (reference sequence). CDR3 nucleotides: TGTGCCAGCAGCCGAACCACAGGGGTGAACAATCAGCCCCAGCATTTT. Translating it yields CASSRTTGVNNQPQHF.

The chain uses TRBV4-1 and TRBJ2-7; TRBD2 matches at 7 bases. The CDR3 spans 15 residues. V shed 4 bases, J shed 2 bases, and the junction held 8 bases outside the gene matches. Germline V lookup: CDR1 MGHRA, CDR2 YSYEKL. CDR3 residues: CASSPYTAGAYEQYF. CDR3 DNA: TGCGCCAGCAGCCCCTATACCGCGGGAGCCTACGAGCAGTACTTC.

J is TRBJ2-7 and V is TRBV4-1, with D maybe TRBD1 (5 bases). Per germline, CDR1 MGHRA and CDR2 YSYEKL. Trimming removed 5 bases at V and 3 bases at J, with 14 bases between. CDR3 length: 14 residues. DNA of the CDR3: TGCGCCAGCAGCTTCTCCAGGGTCAGCTACGAGCAGTACTTC. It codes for CASSFSRVSYEQYF.

CDR3: CASSSQGAGYGYTF. CDR3 nucleotide sequence: TGTGCCAGCAGTTCACAGGGGGCAGGCTATGGCTACACCTTC. The J gene is TRBJ1-2, the V gene TRBV28, with 9 positions matching TRBD1. The germline V gene encodes CDR1 MDHEN and CDR2 SYDVKM. Germline trimming cut 4 bases from V and 4 bases from J; bases unmatched to any gene: 4. The CDR3 has 14 amino acids.

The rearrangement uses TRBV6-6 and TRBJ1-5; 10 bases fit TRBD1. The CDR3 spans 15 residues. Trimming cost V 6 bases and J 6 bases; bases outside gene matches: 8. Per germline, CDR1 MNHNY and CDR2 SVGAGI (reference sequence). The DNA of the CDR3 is TGTGCCAGCAGCCGACAGGGGGCGGAGGGTCAGCCCCAGCATTTT. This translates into CASSRQGAEGQPQHF.